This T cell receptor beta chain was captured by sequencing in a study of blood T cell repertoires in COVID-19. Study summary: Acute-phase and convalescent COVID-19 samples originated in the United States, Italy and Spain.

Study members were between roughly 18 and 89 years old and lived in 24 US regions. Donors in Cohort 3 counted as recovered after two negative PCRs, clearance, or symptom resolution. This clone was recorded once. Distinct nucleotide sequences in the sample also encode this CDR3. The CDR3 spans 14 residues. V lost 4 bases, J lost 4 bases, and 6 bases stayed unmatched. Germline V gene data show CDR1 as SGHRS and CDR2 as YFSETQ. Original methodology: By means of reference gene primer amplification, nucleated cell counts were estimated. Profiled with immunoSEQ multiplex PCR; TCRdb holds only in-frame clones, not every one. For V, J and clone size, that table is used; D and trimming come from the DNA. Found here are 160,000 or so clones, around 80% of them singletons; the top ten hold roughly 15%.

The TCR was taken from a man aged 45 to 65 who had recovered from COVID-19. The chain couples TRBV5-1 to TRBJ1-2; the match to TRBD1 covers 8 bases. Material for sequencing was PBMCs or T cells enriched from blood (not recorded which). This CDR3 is CASSARQGSYGYTF. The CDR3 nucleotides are TGCGCCAGCAGCGCCCGACAGGGGTCCTATGGCTACACCTTC.